The present entry profiles one T cell receptor (beta chain) with its context. The antigen remains undetermined. The sample originates from a study of T cell responses to AZD1222 COVID-19 vaccine. Overall study results and limits: Compared with day 0, the breadth and depth of the Spike-specific TCR repertoire rose significantly after two doses of AZD1222. White British ancestry dominated among donors, who included more females, and clonal diversity was possibly underestimated.

Method: immunoSEQ multiplex PCR; TCRdb's copy keeps in-frame clones and lacks some. The table has some 54,000 clones, about 89% seen once. CDR1 is SGHTA, CDR2 FQGNSA, per germline. V dropped 4 bases and J dropped 5; count of bases not matched to a gene: 6. The CDR3 spans 14 residues. Here the sequenced sample was peripheral blood, taken on day 0 of AZD1222 vaccination. This clonotype originated in an adult in good health. This chain uses TRBV7-2 with TRBJ1-1; 8 bases map to TRBD1. CDR3: CASSSRTGSTEAFF. CDR3 nucleotides: TGTGCCAGCAGCTCGAGGACAGGGAGTACTGAAGCTTTCTTT.